The rows below give T cell receptor beta chains drawn from one sample of a study of T cells after yellow fever vaccination. Each CDR3 protein is one row after TCRdb ran MiXCR on the 5' RACE reads. The sample carries hundreds of thousands of distinct CDR3 sequences, 8.7% recorded once. Sequencing used CD4+ T cells sorted from PBMCs, obtained 5 days after the yellow fever booster vaccination. These receptors came from a man younger than 35 who received the YFV17D yellow fever vaccine. Each CDR3 is given with its conserved first and last residue. Fields, in order: V gene, CDR3 protein.

TRBV12-3/TRBV12-4 CASNLDQAGSTDTQYF
TRBV9 CASSGTYSNQPQHF
TRBV20-1 CSASPGALYTGELFF
TRBV4-1 CASSRTSGRDNEQFF
TRBV30 CAWSVQEAAFF
TRBV7-2 CASSQGLGTYEQYF
TRBV18 CASSSLVGEKLFF
TRBV27 CASSLSGANEQFF
TRBV4-2 CASSQETLRRSGNTIYF
TRBV12-3/TRBV12-4 CASSPDLTNSYEQYF
TRBV12-3/TRBV12-4 CASSFSYGTGTTNEKLFF
TRBV4-3 CASSLGGGLPYGYTF
TRBV5-1 CASSLARDSQAFF
TRBV4-1 CASSQDAVSGNTIYF
TRBV6-2/TRBV6-3 CASSAGPDTQYF
TRBV4-1 CASSPSGNYGYTF
TRBV29-1 CSVDQDWNEQFF
TRBV4-1 CASSQDGTFGETQYF
TRBV10-3 CAIALAGSTDTQYF
TRBV12-3/TRBV12-4 CASSETGGRETQYF